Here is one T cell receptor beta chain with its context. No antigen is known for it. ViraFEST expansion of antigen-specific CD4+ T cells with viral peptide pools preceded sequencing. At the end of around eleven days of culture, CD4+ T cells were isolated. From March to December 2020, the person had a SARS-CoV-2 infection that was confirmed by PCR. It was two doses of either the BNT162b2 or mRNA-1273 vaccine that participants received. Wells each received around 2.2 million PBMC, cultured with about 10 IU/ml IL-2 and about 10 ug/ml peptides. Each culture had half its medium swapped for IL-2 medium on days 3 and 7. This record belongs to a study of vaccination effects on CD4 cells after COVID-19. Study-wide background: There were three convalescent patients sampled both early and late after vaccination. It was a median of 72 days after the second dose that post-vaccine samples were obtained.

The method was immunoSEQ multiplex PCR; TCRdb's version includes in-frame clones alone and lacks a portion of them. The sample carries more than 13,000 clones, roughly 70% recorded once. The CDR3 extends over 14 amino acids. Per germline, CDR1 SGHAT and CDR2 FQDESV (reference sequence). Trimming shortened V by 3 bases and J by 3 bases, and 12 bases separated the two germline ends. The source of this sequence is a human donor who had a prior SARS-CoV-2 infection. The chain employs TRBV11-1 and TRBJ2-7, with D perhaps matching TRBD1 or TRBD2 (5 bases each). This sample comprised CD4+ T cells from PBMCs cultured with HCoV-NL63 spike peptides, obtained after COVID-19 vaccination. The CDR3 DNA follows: TGTGCCAGCAGCTTGGGCAGGGAGTACTACGAGCAGTACTTC. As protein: CASSLGREYYEQYF. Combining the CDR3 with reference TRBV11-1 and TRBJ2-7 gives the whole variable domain EAEVAQSPRYKITEKSQAVAFWCDPISGHATLYWYRQILGQGPELLVQFQDESVVDDSQLPKDRFSAERLKGVDSTLKIQPAELGDSAMYLCASSLGREYYEQYFGPGTRLTVT.